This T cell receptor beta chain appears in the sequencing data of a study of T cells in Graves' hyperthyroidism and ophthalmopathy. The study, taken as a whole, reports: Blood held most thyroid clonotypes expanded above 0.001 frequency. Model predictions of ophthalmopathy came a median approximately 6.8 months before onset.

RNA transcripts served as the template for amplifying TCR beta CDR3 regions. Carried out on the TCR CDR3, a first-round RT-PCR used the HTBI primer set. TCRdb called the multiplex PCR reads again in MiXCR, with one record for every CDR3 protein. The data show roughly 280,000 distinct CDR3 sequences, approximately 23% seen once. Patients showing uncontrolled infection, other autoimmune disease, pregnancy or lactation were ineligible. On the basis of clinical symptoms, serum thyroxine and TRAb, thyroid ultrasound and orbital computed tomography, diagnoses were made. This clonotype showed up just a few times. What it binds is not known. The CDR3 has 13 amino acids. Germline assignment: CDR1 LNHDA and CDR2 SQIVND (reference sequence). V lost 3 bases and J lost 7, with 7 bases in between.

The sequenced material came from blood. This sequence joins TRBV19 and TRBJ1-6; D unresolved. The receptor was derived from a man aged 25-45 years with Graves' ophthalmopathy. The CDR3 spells CASSIRTNSPLHF. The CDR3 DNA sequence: TGTGCCAGTAGTATCAGGACCAATTCACCCCTCCACTTT.